This passage covers 25 T cell receptor beta chains from one sample sequenced in a study of cytomegalovirus exposure and HLA in healthy donors. Researchers ran the PCR with 60 Vbeta and 13 Jbeta primers. Using immunoSEQ multiplex PCR, the repertoire was profiled, and TCRdb retains in-frame clones only, with some absent. The profile covers about 160,000 clones, with 86% appearing a single time and just under 2% taken by the ten largest. The sequenced sample was PBMCs. Receptors originate from a young woman in good health and CMV-seronegative.

The V call is TRBV28, the J call TRBJ1-6, with unresolved D. This CDR3 has 14 amino acids. V was shortened by 6 bases and J by 3 bases, with 9 bases between the two germline ends. Germline assignment: CDR1 MDHEN and CDR2 SYDVKM. The CDR3 loop reads CASRYPGYNSPLHF. The CDR3, as DNA: TGTGCCAGCAGATACCCCGGCTATAATTCACCCCTCCACTTT.

The genes are TRBV6-6 and TRBJ1-5, with D possibly matching TRBD1 (6 bases). Trimming cost V 0 bases and J 6 bases, with 9 bases left between them. CDR1 is MNHNY, CDR2 SVGAGI, per germline (reference sequence). CDR3 length: 14 residues. The chain's CDR3 is CASSYSRGGQPQHF. The DNA for the CDR3 is TGTGCCAGCAGTTACTCGAGAGGGGGTCAGCCCCAGCATTTT.

This chain uses TRBV27 with TRBJ1-5; TRBD1 is a possible D gene (6 bases). The CDR3 runs 20 residues. Germline loops: CDR1 MNHEY, CDR2 SMNVEV (reference sequence). V lost 6 bases and J lost 4, with 31 bases in between. CDR3 sequence: CASRRGTGFAGGSINQPQHF. The CDR3, as DNA: TGTGCCAGCAGGAGAGGTACAGGGTTCGCGGGGGGATCGATTAATCAGCCCCAGCATTTT.

CDR3 sequence reads: CASSRQSGGFTQYF. The CDR3, as DNA: TGTGCCAGCAGCCGCCAGAGCGGGGGATTTACGCAGTATTTT. The rearrangement links TRBV5-4 to TRBJ2-3; the match to TRBD2 covers 8 bases. CDR1 SGHNT and CDR2 YYREEE come from the germline V gene (reference sequence). V gave up 4 bases and J gave up 8 bases; unmatched junction bases: 9. CDR3 length: 14 amino acids.

V is TRBV29-1 and J is TRBJ2-7; D remains unclear. The CDR3 contains 13 residues. V shed 3 bases and J shed 2 bases, with 11 bases lying between them. Germline V gene data show CDR1 as SQVTM and CDR2 as ANQGSEA. The CDR3 sequence: CSVEGAVPYEQYF. In DNA, the CDR3 is TGCAGCGTTGAGGGTGCGGTACCCTACGAGCAGTACTTC.

J is TRBJ2-7 and V is TRBV27; maybe TRBD1 (6 bases). CDR1 and CDR2 (germline): MNHEY, SMNVEV (reference sequence). The CDR3 loop spans 14 amino acids. V dropped 5 bases and J dropped 0 bases, with 11 bases sitting between them. The CDR3 nucleotides are TGTGCCAGCAGTAACCGGGACAACTCCTACGAGCAGTACTTC. Translating gives CASSNRDNSYEQYF.

The V gene is TRBV5-1, the J gene TRBJ2-1; TRBD2 matches 8 bases. The CDR3 spans 14 residues. CDR1 SGHRS and CDR2 YFSETQ come from the germline V gene. Trimming removed 4 bases from V and 3 bases from J; junction bases left unmatched: 3. CDR3 region: CASSLRGVYNEQFF. The CDR3 DNA reads TGCGCCAGCAGCCTGCGGGGGGTCTACAATGAGCAGTTCTTC.

This clone was counted a single time. The rearrangement joins TRBV5-4 to TRBJ2-2; D is ambiguous. V was shortened by 0 bases and J by 5 bases, with 5 bases between the two germline ends. CDR1 is SGHNT, CDR2 YYREEE, per germline (reference sequence). The CDR3 runs 13 residues. Written as DNA, the CDR3 is TGTGCCAGCAGCTTGGGACTTACCGGGGAGCTGTTTTTT. Translating gives CASSLGLTGELFF.

The V and J genes are TRBV28 and TRBJ2-7, with 7 bases aligning to TRBD1. The length of the CDR3 is 14 residues. The V gene end was trimmed by 6 bases and the J gene end by 5 bases; junction bases not matched to a gene: 10. Germline assignment: CDR1 MDHEN and CDR2 SYDVKM. The CDR3 nucleotides read TGTGCCAGCAGAAGAGGGGGCGAGGGCCACGAGCAGTACTTC. Translated: CASRRGGEGHEQYF.

The sample holds one count of this clone. The CDR3, as DNA: TGTGCCAGCAGTGGTTCTACGGGAGACCCTATGTTGACTGAAGCTTTCTTT. Amino acids: CASSGSTGDPMLTEAFF. The chain uses TRBV2 and TRBJ1-1; no definite D call. The CDR3 contains 17 residues. Germline V gene sequence: CDR1 SNHLY, CDR2 FYNNEI. V lost 4 bases and J 5 bases, leaving 23 bases between the germline ends.

The gene calls are TRBV19 and TRBJ2-1; TRBD2 matches 7 bases. Germline CDR1 reads LNHDA; CDR2 reads SQIVND (reference sequence). The V gene end was trimmed by 4 bases and the J gene end by 3 bases; junction bases not matched to a gene: 0. This CDR3 has 13 amino acids. The CDR3 DNA reads TGTGCCAGTAGTACTAGCGGCTACAATGAGCAGTTCTTC. Translating it yields CASSTSGYNEQFF.

The genes are TRBV2 and TRBJ2-1; D is unresolved. The CDR3 has 15 amino acids. V was trimmed by 5 bases and J by 0 bases, leaving 11 bases between them. Germline V gene sequence: CDR1 SNHLY, CDR2 FYNNEI. CDR3 amino acids: CASSPRLSSYNEQFF. CDR3 sequence (DNA): TGTGCCAGCAGTCCCCGACTCAGCTCCTACAATGAGCAGTTCTTC. Full variable domain (outside the CDR3, taken from reference TRBV2 and TRBJ2-1): EPEVTQTPSHQVTQMGQEVILRCVPISNHLYFYWYRQILGQKVEFLVSFYNNEISEKSEIFDDQFSVERPDGSNFTLKIRSTKLEDSAMYFCASSPRLSSYNEQFFGPGTRLTVL.

This chain uses TRBV23-1 with TRBJ1-2, with D tentatively TRBD1 (6 bases). TRBV23-1 is labeled an ORF, and its function is uncertain. Trimming left V 11 bases short and J 9 bases short, with 13 bases between. CDR3 length: 10 residues. This chain's CDR3 is CASQGLSYTF. Written as DNA, the CDR3 is TGCGCCTCTCAGGGGTTGAGCTACACCTTC.

The rearrangement joins TRBV29-1 to TRBJ2-2; no definite D call. The V and J ends lost 6 bases and 4 bases respectively, with 6 bases between them. The CDR3 loop spans 11 amino acids. Looked up from germline, CDR1 is SQVTM and CDR2 is ANQGSEA. CDR3 coding DNA: TGCAGCGTACTACCCACCGGGGAGCTGTTTTTT. This sequence encodes CSVLPTGELFF.

The chain is built from TRBV9 and TRBJ2-7, with TRBD1 matching 11 bases. The CDR3 runs 14 residues. Germline trimming cut 3 bases from V and 4 bases from J; bases unmatched to any gene: 3. Germline-derived CDR1 and CDR2 are SGDLS and YYNGEE. DNA of the CDR3: TGTGCCAGCAGCGCGGGGACAGGGGGGTACGAGCAGTACTTC. Translation: CASSAGTGGYEQYF. The entire variable domain, with the rest obtained from reference TRBV9 and TRBJ2-7, is as follows: DSGVTQTPKHLITATGQRVTLRCSPRSGDLSVYWYQQSLDQGLQFLIQYYNGEERAKGNILERFSAQQFPDLHSELNLSSLELGDSALYFCASSAGTGGYEQYFGPGTRLTVT.

This rearrangement joins TRBV6-6 to TRBJ2-5; a possible D gene is TRBD2 (6 bases). Deletions cut 8 bases from V and 1 base from J, with 8 bases between. Germline loops: CDR1 MNHNY, CDR2 SVGAGI (reference sequence). This CDR3 contains 12 residues. CDR3 sequence (DNA): TGTGCCAGCGGAGGGCCCCAAGAGACCCAGTACTTC. Amino acids: CASGGPQETQYF.

The V gene is TRBV5-1, the J gene TRBJ1-1; D unresolved. Germline lookup yields CDR1 SGHRS and CDR2 YFSETQ. Trimming took off 4 bases at V and 7 bases at J, with 14 bases between the two ends. The CDR3 sequence is 13 residues long. The CDR3 sequence is CASSPSGGIEAFF. CDR3 coding DNA: TGCGCCAGCAGCCCCAGCGGCGGAATTGAAGCTTTCTTT.

The rearrangement joins TRBV12-2 to TRBJ1-1. TRBV12-2 is given as a pseudogene. The CDR3 extends over 14 amino acids. CDR3 nucleotides: TGTGCAAGTCGCTCCCGGGATTTAAACACTGAAGCTTTCTTT. It translates to CASRSRDLNTEAFF.

The J gene is TRBJ1-3, the V gene TRBV6-5; TRBD1 matches at 7 bases. Trimming removed 7 bases from V and 4 bases from J; junction bases left unmatched: 4. The CDR3 has 13 amino acids. Germline CDR1 is MNHEY and CDR2 is SVGAGI. CDR3 sequence reads: CASTPTGGNTIYF. The CDR3 DNA is TGTGCCAGCACTCCGACAGGGGGAAACACCATATATTTT.

The chain employs TRBV30 and TRBJ1-1; 9 positions match TRBD1. V lost 6 bases and J lost 7; bases outside the gene matches: 9. Germline assignment: CDR1 GTSNPN and CDR2 SVGIG (reference sequence). The CDR3 loop spans 13 amino acids. The CDR3 loop is CACPRTGAVEAFF. The CDR3 DNA sequence: TGTGCCTGCCCCCGGACAGGGGCTGTTGAAGCTTTCTTT.

The chain is built from TRBV18 and TRBJ1-5; 10 nucleotides align to TRBD1. This CDR3 comprises 14 residues. Germline loops: CDR1 KGHSH, CDR2 LQKENI. The V segment lost 5 bases and the J segment 6 bases; nucleotides outside the gene matches: 4. The CDR3: CASSGTGEVQPQHF. The CDR3, as DNA: TGTGCCAGCTCAGGGACAGGGGAGGTTCAGCCCCAGCATTTT.

The rearrangement links TRBV30 to TRBJ2-2; 8 nucleotides match TRBD2. The germline gives CDR1 GTSNPN, CDR2 SVGIG (reference sequence). V was pared by 0 bases and J by 7 bases, with 4 bases of the junction left unmatched. The CDR3 loop spans 14 amino acids. CDR3 DNA: TGTGCCTGGAGTGTGACGGGAGGGGTCGGGGAGCTGTTTTTT. It specifies CAWSVTGGVGELFF.

V usage is TRBV28 and J usage is TRBJ1-2, with TRBD1 matching 7 bases. Per the germline V gene, CDR1 is MDHEN and CDR2 is SYDVKM. J lost 5 bases, V lost 4 bases, and 1 base had no gene match. This CDR3 has 12 amino acids. The CDR3 region has the DNA TGTGCCAGCAGTTCACAGGGGTATGGCTACACCTTC. As protein: CASSSQGYGYTF.

The chain couples TRBV7-6 to TRBJ1-1; 7 bases line up with TRBD1. V trimming: 2 bases; J trimming: 1 base; junction bases outside the gene matches: 4. Germline V lookup: CDR1 SGHVS, CDR2 FNYEAQ. The CDR3 length is 15 residues. CDR3 amino acids: CASSLRGPGNTEAFF. DNA for the CDR3: TGTGCCAGCAGCTTAAGGGGGCCTGGGAACACTGAAGCTTTCTTT. Full variable domain (rest looked up from reference TRBV7-6 and TRBJ1-1): GAGVSQSPRYKVTKRGQDVALRCDPISGHVSLYWYRQALGQGPEFLTYFNYEAQQDKSGLPNDRFSAERPEGSISTLTIQRTEQRDSAMYRCASSLRGPGNTEAFFGQGTRLTVV.

This chain connects TRBV30 to TRBJ1-5, with a tentative D call TRBD1 (6 bases). Trimming pared 1 base from V and 6 bases from J, leaving 10 bases between. The CDR3 consists of 13 residues. Germline V gene sequence: CDR1 GTSNPN, CDR2 SVGIG (reference sequence). In DNA form, the CDR3 reads TGTGCCTGGAGTGCAGGGGCGGGTCAGCCCCAGCATTTT. Amino acid sequence: CAWSAGAGQPQHF. The entire variable domain, with the rest obtained from reference TRBV30 and TRBJ1-5, is as follows: SQTIHQWPATLVQPVGSPLSLECTVEGTSNPNLYWYRQAAGRGLQLLFYSVGIGQISSEVPQNLSASRPQDRQFILSSKKLLLSDSGFYLCAWSAGAGQPQHFGDGTRLSIL.